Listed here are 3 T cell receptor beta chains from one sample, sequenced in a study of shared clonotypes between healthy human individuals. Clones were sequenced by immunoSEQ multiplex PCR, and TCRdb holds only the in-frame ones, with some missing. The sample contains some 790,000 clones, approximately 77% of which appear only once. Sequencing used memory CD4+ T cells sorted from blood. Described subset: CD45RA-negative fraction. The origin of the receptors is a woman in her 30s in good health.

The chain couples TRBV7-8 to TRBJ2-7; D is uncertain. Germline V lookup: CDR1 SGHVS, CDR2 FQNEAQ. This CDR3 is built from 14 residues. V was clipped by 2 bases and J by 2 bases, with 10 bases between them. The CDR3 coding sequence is TGTGCCAGCAGCTTAAATGCCGGCACCTACGAGCAGTACTTC. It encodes CASSLNAGTYEQYF.

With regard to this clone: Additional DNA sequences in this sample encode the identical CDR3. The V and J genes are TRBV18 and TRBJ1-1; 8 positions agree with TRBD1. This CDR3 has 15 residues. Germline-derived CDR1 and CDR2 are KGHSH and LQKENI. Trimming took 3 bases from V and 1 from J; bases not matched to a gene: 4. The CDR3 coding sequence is TGTGCCAGCTCACCCCGGACAGGGCCGAACACTGAAGCTTTCTTT. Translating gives CASSPRTGPNTEAFF.

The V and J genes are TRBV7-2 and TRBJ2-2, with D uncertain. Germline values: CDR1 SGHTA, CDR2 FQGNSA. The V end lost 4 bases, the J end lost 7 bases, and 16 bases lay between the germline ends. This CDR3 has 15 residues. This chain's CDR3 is CASSYRSGPSGELFF. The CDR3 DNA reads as TGTGCCAGCAGCTATCGTTCCGGACCCAGCGGGGAGCTGTTTTTT.